The 32 T cell receptor beta chains given below trace back to one sample, sequenced in a study of CD8 T cells in Susac syndrome. cDNA came from about 0.5 to 1 ug RNA primed by random hexamers. TCRdb redid the calling of the immunoSEQ multiplex PCR reads with MiXCR, one entry per CDR3 protein. Seen here are 120,000 or so distinct CDR3 sequences, around 94% observed once, and the top ten hold around 0.2%. The sequencing sample was made of CD8+ T cells from PBMCs. Source of these receptors: a human donor with Susac syndrome.

This chain links TRBV19 with TRBJ1-1; D perhaps matches TRBD1 (5 bases). This CDR3 is 13 amino acids long. The V end was cut by 8 bases, the J end by 1 base, with 11 bases between. CDR1 LNHDA and CDR2 SQIVND come from the germline V gene (reference sequence). The CDR3 sequence: CASATGENTEAFF. CDR3 sequence (DNA): TGTGCCAGTGCTACGGGGGAGAACACTGAAGCTTTCTTT.

V is TRBV7-8 and J is TRBJ2-7; D is possibly TRBD1 (6 bases). The ends were cut back, 7 bases at V and 4 bases at J, with 26 bases in the middle. The CDR3 has 17 residues. CDR1 and CDR2 (germline): SGHVS, FQNEAQ. CDR3 coding DNA: TGTGCCAGCAAGAGAAGTAGGGCAGGGGAGCTGTGGTACGAGCAGTACTTC. This encodes CASKRSRAGELWYEQYF.

The chain combines TRBV7-2 with TRBJ1-2, with a weak D call TRBD1 (5 bases). The germline V gene has CDR1 SGHTA and CDR2 FQGNSA. V was pared by 1 base and J by 5 bases, with 14 bases between. The CDR3 runs to 15 residues. The CDR3 here is CASSLGQTRIYGYTF. CDR3 nucleotide sequence: TGTGCCAGCAGCTTAGGACAGACCAGAATATATGGCTACACCTTC.

The rearrangement joins TRBV7-9 to TRBJ2-7; weak D call: TRBD1 (5 bases). The CDR3 length is 16 residues. V shed 2 bases and J shed 2 bases, with 16 bases lying between them. Germline CDR1 is SEHNR and CDR2 is FQNEAQ (reference sequence). As DNA, the CDR3 is TGTGCCAGCAGCTTAACCCTCAGGGTAGAAGCCTACGAGCAGTACTTC. Translating gives CASSLTLRVEAYEQYF.

This clonotype was seen a single time. This chain connects TRBV6-2 or TRBV6-3 to TRBJ1-5; 7 nucleotides line up with TRBD1. The CDR3 contains 14 residues. Per the germline V gene, CDR1 is MNHEY and CDR2 is SVGEGT. Trimming took 7 bases from V and 5 from J; bases not matched to a gene: 8. The CDR3 nucleotides read TGTGCCAGCACCATTACAGGGGAGCATCAGCCCCAGCATTTT. Translated, it gives CASTITGEHQPQHF.

This chain uses TRBV4-3 with TRBJ2-6, with TRBD1 matching over 10 bases. The CDR3 contains 16 residues. The ends lost 6 bases at V and 3 bases at J; junction bases unmatched: 5. The V gene's germline CDR1 is LGHNA and CDR2 YSLEER. CDR3 sequence (DNA): TGCGCCAGCAGTACCGGACAGGGGGATGGGGCCAACGTCCTGACTTTC. It is translated as CASSTGQGDGANVLTF.

The genes are TRBV7-2 and TRBJ1-5; no clear D gene. CDR1 SGHTA and CDR2 FQGNSA come from the germline V gene. The V gene lost 6 bases and the J gene lost 5 bases, with 11 bases spanning the gap. The CDR3 is made up of 13 amino acids. The chain's CDR3 is CASSSLNYQPQHF. The CDR3 DNA follows: TGTGCCAGCAGTTCTCTCAACTATCAGCCCCAGCATTTT.

The rearrangement uses TRBV9 and TRBJ2-1; 9 bases line up with TRBD1. Germline loops: CDR1 SGDLS, CDR2 YYNGEE. This CDR3 contains 16 residues. V shed 4 bases, J shed 6 bases, and the junction held 11 bases outside the gene matches. The CDR3 sequence is CASSNPGTGFFNEQFF. CDR3 nucleotides: TGTGCCAGCAGCAACCCCGGGACAGGGTTCTTCAATGAGCAGTTCTTC.

The chain has TRBV5-1 and TRBJ2-2; no clear D. Germline-derived CDR1 and CDR2 are SGHRS and YFSETQ. The CDR3 spans 12 residues. V was shortened by 3 bases and J by 3 bases, with 3 bases between the two germline ends. CDR3 coding DNA: TGCGCCAGCAGCTCAGACACCGGGGAGCTGTTTTTT. Its translation: CASSSDTGELFF.

The rearrangement links TRBV27 to TRBJ2-1, with 7 bases aligning to TRBD1. Losses at the gene ends were 3 bases for V and 5 bases for J; bases not matched to a gene: 1. Germline CDR1 is MNHEY and CDR2 is SMNVEV (reference sequence). The CDR3 consists of 13 residues. The CDR3 protein is CASSFGQDNEQFF. The DNA of the CDR3 is TGTGCCAGCAGTTTTGGACAGGACAATGAGCAGTTCTTC.

J is TRBJ2-2 and V is TRBV19; no definite D call. V lost 3 bases, J lost 3 bases, and 5 bases lay in between. Germline lookup yields CDR1 LNHDA and CDR2 SQIVND (reference sequence). This CDR3 contains 13 residues. CDR3 coding DNA: TGTGCCAGTAGTATGGTCGACACCGGGGAGCTGTTTTTT. As protein: CASSMVDTGELFF.

This sequence joins TRBV3-1 and TRBJ2-1, with D possibly being TRBD1 (5 bases). Germline V lookup: CDR1 LGHDT, CDR2 YNNKEL (reference sequence). CDR3 length equals 17 residues. Trimming removed 2 bases at V and 9 bases at J, with 23 bases between. The CDR3 region is CASSQSLQVPVRFEQFF. CDR3 DNA: TGTGCCAGCAGCCAAAGCTTACAGGTCCCGGTCCGATTTGAGCAGTTCTTC.

V usage is TRBV5-4 and J usage is TRBJ2-3, with 7 bases aligning to TRBD2. There are 17 residues in the CDR3. Germline loops: CDR1 SGHNT, CDR2 YYREEE (reference sequence). V lost 4 bases, J lost 1 base, and 12 bases stayed unmatched. CDR3 loop: CASSRSGRGPGTDTQYF. Here the CDR3 DNA reads TGTGCCAGCAGCCGTAGTGGGAGGGGCCCTGGCACAGATACGCAGTATTTT.

The chain joins TRBV29-1 to TRBJ2-1; TRBD1 might be the D (5 bases). Trimming took 6 bases from V and 6 from J, leaving 15 bases between them. The germline V gene has CDR1 SQVTM and CDR2 ANQGSEA. CDR3 length equals 13 residues. CDR3 in DNA: TGCAGCGTGAGAGGTCAGGGTAGCAATGAGCAGTTCTTC. Translated: CSVRGQGSNEQFF.

The chain joins TRBV9 to TRBJ1-6; no firm D call. This CDR3 contains 15 residues. CDR1 and CDR2 (germline): SGDLS, YYNGEE. V dropped 0 bases and J dropped 6 bases, with 10 bases sitting between them. CDR3 sequence reads: CASSVEDGSNSPLHF. The CDR3 nucleotides are TGTGCCAGCAGCGTAGAGGACGGGTCTAATTCACCCCTCCACTTT.

The chain uses TRBV19 and TRBJ2-1; unclear D gene. V was shortened by 5 bases and J by 8 bases, with 13 bases between the two germline ends. The CDR3 is 13 residues long. Germline CDR1 reads LNHDA; CDR2 reads SQIVND (reference sequence). This chain's CDR3 is CASSDPSGHEQFF. CDR3 in DNA: TGTGCCAGTAGTGACCCGTCCGGCCATGAGCAGTTCTTC.

The V call is TRBV4-3, the J call TRBJ2-7, with D uncertain. The CDR3 is 14 residues long. Germline CDR1 is LGHNA and CDR2 is YSLEER. With 6 bases removed from V and 0 bases from J, the gap between germline ends came to 12 bases. The CDR3 here is CASSGIVGSYEQYF. CDR3 nucleotides: TGCGCCAGCAGTGGGATCGTCGGCTCCTACGAGCAGTACTTC.

V gene TRBV9 combines with J gene TRBJ1-2; the match to TRBD1 covers 7 bases. Germline V gives CDR1 SGDLS, CDR2 YYNGEE. The junction had 3 bases not matched to a gene; V was cut back by 3 bases and J by 4 bases. The CDR3 contains 13 residues. As DNA, the CDR3 is TGTGCCAGCAGCGAGACAGGGACCTATGGCTACACCTTC. Encoded protein: CASSETGTYGYTF.

This chain connects TRBV9 to TRBJ2-7; TRBD1 matches at 9 bases. Per the germline V gene, CDR1 is SGDLS and CDR2 is YYNGEE. The CDR3 loop spans 15 amino acids. The J segment lost 3 bases and the V segment lost 3 bases, leaving 7 bases of the junction unmatched. The CDR3 nucleotides are TGTGCCAGCAGCGCCTCACCGGGACAGGGCTACGAGCAGTACTTC. Encoded protein: CASSASPGQGYEQYF.

This chain connects TRBV11-2 to TRBJ1-5, with D perhaps matching TRBD1 (5 bases). Germline V gives CDR1 SGHAT, CDR2 FQNNGV. V was trimmed by 6 bases and J by 4 bases, leaving 7 bases between them. The CDR3 loop spans 12 amino acids. The CDR3 DNA follows: TGTGCCAGCAGTCGGACAAATCAGCCCCAGCATTTT. This gives the protein CASSRTNQPQHF.

The rearrangement links TRBV21-1 to TRBJ2-5. TRBV21-1 is designated a pseudogene. The CDR3 extends over 15 amino acids. The CDR3 DNA follows: TGTGCCAGCAGCGAGAAAGACAGGTTCCAAGAGACCCAGTACTTC. This gives the protein CASSEKDRFQETQYF.

The chain joins TRBV3-1 to TRBJ1-2; D gene unclear. V lost 0 bases and J 7 bases, leaving 15 bases between the germline ends. Germline V gene lookup returns CDR1 LGHDT and CDR2 YNNKEL (reference sequence). This CDR3 is built from 15 residues. The CDR3 reads CASSQDWAALSGYTF. The CDR3 DNA follows: TGTGCCAGCAGCCAAGATTGGGCGGCTCTGAGTGGCTACACCTTC.

This clonotype was found once. This rearrangement joins TRBV4-3 to TRBJ1-3; D call uncertain. With 0 bases removed from V and 9 bases from J, the gap between germline ends came to 12 bases. The CDR3 contains 14 residues. CDR1 and CDR2 from the germline V gene are LGHNA and YSLEER. The CDR3 spells CASSQDAIQTTIYF. CDR3 bases: TGCGCCAGCAGCCAAGATGCGATTCAAACCACCATATATTTT.

The rearrangement joins TRBV11-2 to TRBJ2-5; D is uncertain. The length of the CDR3 is 15 residues. Trimming removed 3 bases from V and 0 bases from J, with 11 bases in between. Germline V gene lookup returns CDR1 SGHAT and CDR2 FQNNGV. As DNA, the CDR3 is TGTGCCAGCAGCTTTACCCCAGATTACCAAGAGACCCAGTACTTC. This encodes CASSFTPDYQETQYF. Filled out from reference TRBV11-2 and TRBJ2-5, the complete variable domain reads EAGVAQSPRYKIIEKRQSVAFWCNPISGHATLYWYQQILGQGPKLLIQFQNNGVVDDSQLPKDRFSAERLKGVDSTLKIQPAKLEDSAVYLCASSFTPDYQETQYFGPGTRLLVL.

The chain joins TRBV6-5 to TRBJ2-3, with D perhaps TRBD1 (6 bases). Germline assignment: CDR1 MNHEY and CDR2 SVGAGI. This CDR3 region has 13 residues. The ends were cut back, 2 bases at V and 4 bases at J, with 7 bases in the middle. CDR3 amino acids: CASSYGGADTQYF. In DNA form, the CDR3 reads TGTGCCAGCAGTTACGGGGGCGCAGATACGCAGTATTTT.

The chain combines TRBV9 with TRBJ2-2; TRBD1 agrees at 8 bases. Per the germline V gene, CDR1 is SGDLS and CDR2 is YYNGEE. The CDR3 is made up of 21 amino acids. The V segment lost 0 bases and the J segment 1 base; nucleotides outside the gene matches: 17. The DNA for the CDR3 is TGTGCCAGCAGCGTAGTTAGCGGAAGGCCCCAGGGGGCGCGGAACACCGGGGAGCTGTTTTTT. Its protein is CASSVVSGRPQGARNTGELFF.

The genes are TRBV12-3 or TRBV12-4 and TRBJ2-7; D unclear. The V end was cut by 8 bases, the J end by 3 bases, with 11 bases between. The CDR3 covers 12 residues. In nucleotides, the CDR3 is TGTGCCAGCGCCGGCGACCTCTACGAGCAGTACTTC. Amino acid sequence: CASAGDLYEQYF.

The V and J genes are TRBV18 and TRBJ2-2; D remains ambiguous. Germline CDR1 is KGHSH and CDR2 is LQKENI. This CDR3 spans 13 amino acids. V was trimmed by 3 bases and J by 5 bases, leaving 7 bases between them. CDR3 protein: CASSPAGTGELFF. CDR3 sequence (DNA): TGTGCCAGCTCACCTGCAGGAACCGGGGAGCTGTTTTTT.

This rearrangement joins TRBV5-4 to TRBJ1-1, with 8 bases that match TRBD1. V trimming: 3 bases; J trimming: 5 bases; junction bases outside the gene matches: 6. Germline CDR1 is SGHNT and CDR2 is YYREEE (reference sequence). The CDR3 runs to 14 residues. The CDR3 protein is CASSWTGSGTEAFF. The CDR3 nucleotides are TGTGCCAGCAGCTGGACAGGGAGCGGTACTGAAGCTTTCTTT.

V and J are TRBV30 and TRBJ1-1; D not resolved. Germline CDR1 is GTSNPN and CDR2 is SVGIG (reference sequence). The CDR3 totals 13 residues. V shed 6 bases and J shed 3 bases, with 14 bases lying between them. CDR3 sequence reads: CACLPIEDTEAFF. DNA of the CDR3: TGTGCCTGTCTCCCCATCGAGGACACTGAAGCTTTCTTT.

The chain has TRBV6-2 or TRBV6-3 and TRBJ2-7, with D possibly TRBD1 on 8 matching bases. The V end lost 5 bases, the J end lost 3 bases, and 14 bases lay between the germline ends. The CDR3 is 14 amino acids. Germline V gene data show CDR1 as MNHEY and CDR2 as SVGEGT. The CDR3 nucleotides read TGTGCCAGCAGTCGGGAGGACAGGGACTACGAGCAGTACTTC. It specifies CASSREDRDYEQYF.

The V call is TRBV11-1, the J call TRBJ2-1; 7 bases are shared with TRBD2. The ends lost 1 base at V and 9 bases at J; junction bases unmatched: 9. Per germline, CDR1 SGHAT and CDR2 FQDESV (reference sequence). The CDR3 consists of 15 residues. CDR3 sequence: CASSLGGEGYPEQFF. CDR3 in DNA: TGTGCCAGCAGCTTAGGGGGGGAGGGTTATCCTGAGCAGTTCTTC. Full variable domain (missing parts from reference TRBV11-1 and TRBJ2-1): EAEVAQSPRYKITEKSQAVAFWCDPISGHATLYWYRQILGQGPELLVQFQDESVVDDSQLPKDRFSAERLKGVDSTLKIQPAELGDSAMYLCASSLGGEGYPEQFFGPGTRLTVL.